These T cell receptor beta chains were read from a single sample in a study of shared clonotypes between healthy human individuals. The table came from immunoSEQ multiplex PCR; TCRdb's copy has only in-frame clones and leaves some out. The profile shows a few million clones, around 92% of them singletons. Specimen: naive CD4+ T cells from PBMCs. These receptors all come from a man aged 18 to 29 in good health. Some clones in this sample may be carry-over from other donors' samples. The CDR3 runs from the conserved cysteine through the conserved F or W. D genes are given only for firm matches. Expanded clones get a size class; other rows say once, few or many, or leave the size out.

TRBV10-3,NA,NA,TRBJ2-5,TGTGCCATCAGTGCCGGAGAGACCCAGTACTTC,CAISAGETQYF
TRBV6-5,TRBD1,NA,TRBJ1-5,TGTGCCAGCAGTCGGACAGGGTTTGATCAGCCCCAGCATTTT,CASSRTGFDQPQHF
TRBV2,NA,NA,TRBJ1-1,TGTGCCAGCAGTGAAGGCCCTCTATCCAGTGAAGCTTTCTTT,CASSEGPLSSEAFF
TRBV19,NA,NA,TRBJ1-3,TGTGCCACGAGAACGAGGTTTTCAGACTCTGGAAACACCATATATTTT,CATRTRFSDSGNTIYF
TRBV6-4,NA,few,TRBJ2-2,TGTGCCAGCAGTGAAGACGGTAACACCGGGGAGCTGTTTTTT,CASSEDGNTGELFF
TRBV6-1,NA,NA,TRBJ1-2,TGTGCCAGCAGGGGGGGGGCAGGCTGGGATGGCTACACCTTC,CASRGGAGWDGYTF
TRBV4-2,TRBD2,NA,TRBJ2-2,TGTGCCAGCAGCCAATTTCAGCGCCAAGCGGGAGAACTGGGGGACACCGGGGAGCTGTTTTTT,CASSQFQRQAGELGDTGELFF
TRBV5-6,TRBD2,NA,TRBJ2-7,TGTGCCAGCAGCTTTTATGGGACTAGTGAGCAGTACTTC,CASSFYGTSEQYF
TRBV10-3,TRBD2,NA,TRBJ2-3,TGTGCCATCAGTGAAGGACTAGCGGGGAGCACAGATACGCAGTATTTT,CAISEGLAGSTDTQYF
TRBV7-2,TRBD1,NA,TRBJ1-4,TGTGCCAGCAGCTCTGGTCCCGGGACAGGGGGCGGAAAACTGTTTTTT,CASSSGPGTGGGKLFF
TRBV7-2,NA,NA,TRBJ2-7,TGTGCCAGCAGCCCCTTCTCCTACGAGCAGTACTTC,CASSPFSYEQYF
TRBV4-1,NA,NA,TRBJ2-7,TGCGCCAGCAGCCAGCCCCATTCGACCTACGAGCAGTACTTC,CASSQPHSTYEQYF
TRBV9,NA,NA,TRBJ2-7,TGTGCCAGCAGCGAAGGGGTCAACAACGAGCAGTACTTC,CASSEGVNNEQYF
TRBV4-1,TRBD1,NA,TRBJ2-7,TGCGCCAGCAGCAAATACAGGGGAGAATTCACCTACGAGCAGTACTTC,CASSKYRGEFTYEQYF
TRBV5-3,NA,NA,TRBJ2-5,TGTGCCAGAAGCTTGAGGGGGGGGACCCAGTACTTC,CARSLRGGTQYF
TRBV11-1,NA,NA,TRBJ2-3,TGTGCCAGCAGCTTAGGACGCTTCACAGATACGCAGTATTTT,CASSLGRFTDTQYF
TRBV9,NA,NA,TRBJ2-7,TGTGCCAGCAGCGTAGTGGGTGGCACAACCTACGAGCAGTACTTC,CASSVVGGTTYEQYF
TRBV9,NA,NA,TRBJ1-1,TGTGCCAGCAGCGTAGGGGGCTGGTCTGAAGCTTTCTTT,CASSVGGWSEAFF
TRBV4-3,NA,NA,TRBJ1-2,TGCGCCAGCAGCCAAGATCAGGGAATTAACTATGGCTACACCTTC,CASSQDQGINYGYTF
TRBV28,TRBD1,NA,TRBJ2-7,TGTGCCAGCAGTCCGGGACAGGGGTTCGAGCAGTACTTC,CASSPGQGFEQYF
TRBV9,NA,NA,TRBJ2-2,TGTGCCAGCAGCGGGGGGCTAGTCGGGGAGCTGTTTTTT,CASSGGLVGELFF
TRBV30,TRBD2,NA,TRBJ2-7,TGTGCCTGGAGTGTACTAAGGACTAGCGCTCCACGGGCTGGGGAGCAGTACTTC,CAWSVLRTSAPRAGEQYF
TRBV28,TRBD2,once,TRBJ2-2,TGTGCCAGCAGCTCAGGCGGACTAGACAACACCGGGGAGCTGTTTTTT,CASSSGGLDNTGELFF
TRBV28,NA,few,TRBJ1-2,TGTGCCAGCAGTACCTTCCTCCGGGACAACGGCTACACCTTC,CASSTFLRDNGYTF
TRBV7-9,TRBD2,NA,TRBJ2-5,TGTGCCAGCATCTTCGGGGGGGCAGAGACCCAGTACTTC,CASIFGGAETQYF
TRBV18,NA,NA,TRBJ2-7,TGTGCCAGCTCCGCCTCCCCCTACGAGCAGTACTTC,CASSASPYEQYF
TRBV11-2,TRBD1,NA,TRBJ1-4,TGTGCCAGCAGCATGGACAGGGGAGGAAAACTGTTTTTT,CASSMDRGGKLFF
TRBV11-2,TRBD1,NA,TRBJ2-3,TGTGCCAGCAGATTCAACAGGGGGTCAGATACGCAGTATTTT,CASRFNRGSDTQYF
TRBV7-6,TRBD2,NA,TRBJ2-1,TGTGCCAGCAGCTTATCCGGCGGGAGCTCCTACAATGAGCAGTTCTTC,CASSLSGGSSYNEQFF
TRBV25-1,NA,NA,TRBJ2-5,TGTGCCAGCAGTGGTGCGAGAGGGGTCGAGACCCAGTACTTC,CASSGARGVETQYF
TRBV9,NA,NA,TRBJ1-3,TGTGCCAGCAGCCCTACCCCTCCAGGGGCAGGGGGAAACACCATATATTTT,CASSPTPPGAGGNTIYF
TRBV14,TRBD1,NA,TRBJ1-2,TGTGCCAGCAGCCAAGGGTCCGGGACAGGTACCTATGGCTACACCTTC,CASSQGSGTGTYGYTF
TRBV7-3,TRBD2,NA,TRBJ2-3,TGTGCCAGCAGCTTGGGACTAGCGGGGATGGGTACGCAGTATTTT,CASSLGLAGMGTQYF
TRBV5-8,TRBD1,NA,TRBJ1-6,TGTGCCAGCAGCTTGTTTGGACAGGGGAATTCACCCCTCCACTTT,CASSLFGQGNSPLHF
TRBV5-1,TRBD1,NA,TRBJ2-1,TGCGCCAGCAGCTTGCTCAGGGGGCCGGATGAGCAGTTCTTC,CASSLLRGPDEQFF
TRBV28,TRBD1,NA,TRBJ2-1,TGTGCCAGCCACGGTAGGGACAGAAGCTACAATGAGCAGTTCTTC,CASHGRDRSYNEQFF
TRBV7-8,NA,NA,TRBJ2-7,TGTGCCAGCAGCTTAGAGGAGGTCTCCTACGAGCAGTACTTC,CASSLEEVSYEQYF
TRBV27,NA,NA,TRBJ2-2,TGTGCCAGCAGTTTATCAGGGGTCACCGGGGAGCTGTTTTTT,CASSLSGVTGELFF
TRBV7-2,NA,NA,TRBJ2-7,TGTGCCAGCAGCTTAGGGCCGCTCGAGCAGTACTTC,CASSLGPLEQYF
TRBV29-1,NA,few,TRBJ1-1,TGCAGCGCTTCCGGACAGCCGAACACTGAAGCTTTCTTT,CSASGQPNTEAFF
TRBV7-3,NA,NA,TRBJ1-3,TGTGCCAGCAGCCCAACCGGGACCTCTGGAAACACCATATATTTT,CASSPTGTSGNTIYF
TRBV20-1,NA,NA,TRBJ2-2,TGCAGTGCGCTCCGAGGGGGGGAGCTGTTTTTT,CSALRGGELFF
TRBV5-4,NA,NA,TRBJ2-3,TGTGCCAGCAGCTTGGCCAATGGGGGAACAGATACGCAGTATTTT,CASSLANGGTDTQYF
TRBV11-2,NA,NA,TRBJ2-1,TGTGCCAGCAGCTTGCGGGAATGGTCCTACAATGAGCAGTTCTTC,CASSLREWSYNEQFF
TRBV9,TRBD1,NA,TRBJ2-1,TGTGCCAGCAGCGTAGCTGACAGGGATGGCTACAATGAGCAGTTCTTC,CASSVADRDGYNEQFF
TRBV6-5,NA,NA,TRBJ2-3,TGTGCCAGCAAACACACAGATACGCAGTATTTT,CASKHTDTQYF
TRBV19,NA,NA,TRBJ1-2,TGTGCCAGTAGTATCTCAGGGGCCCTGTATGGCTACACCTTC,CASSISGALYGYTF
TRBV7-9,TRBD1,NA,TRBJ1-2,TGTGCCAGCAGTTCCGACAGGGACTATGGCTACACCTTC,CASSSDRDYGYTF
TRBV7-2,NA,NA,TRBJ1-2,TGTGCCAGCAGCTTTCAATCCGCAGGGACCTATGGCTACACCTTC,CASSFQSAGTYGYTF
TRBV11-3,NA,NA,TRBJ2-1,TGTGCCAGCAGCTTATCAGGGGGACTAACCCCATACAATGAGCAGTTCTTC,CASSLSGGLTPYNEQFF